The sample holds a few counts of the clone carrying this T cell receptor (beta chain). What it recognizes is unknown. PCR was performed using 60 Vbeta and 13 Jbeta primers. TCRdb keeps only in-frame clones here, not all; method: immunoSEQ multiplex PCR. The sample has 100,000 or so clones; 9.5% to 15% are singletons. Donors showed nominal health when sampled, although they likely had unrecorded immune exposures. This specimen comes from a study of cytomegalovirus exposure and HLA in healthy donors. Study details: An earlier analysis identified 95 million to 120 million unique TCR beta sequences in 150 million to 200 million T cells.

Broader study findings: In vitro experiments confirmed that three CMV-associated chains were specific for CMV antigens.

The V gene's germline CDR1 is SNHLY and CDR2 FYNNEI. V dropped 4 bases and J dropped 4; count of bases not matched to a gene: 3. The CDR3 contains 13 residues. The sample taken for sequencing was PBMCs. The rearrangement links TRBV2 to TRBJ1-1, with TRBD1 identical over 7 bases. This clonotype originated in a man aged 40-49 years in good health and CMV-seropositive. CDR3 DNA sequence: TGTGCCAGCAGTGCCCAGGGGGGCACTGAAGCTTTCTTT. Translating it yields CASSAQGGTEAFF.